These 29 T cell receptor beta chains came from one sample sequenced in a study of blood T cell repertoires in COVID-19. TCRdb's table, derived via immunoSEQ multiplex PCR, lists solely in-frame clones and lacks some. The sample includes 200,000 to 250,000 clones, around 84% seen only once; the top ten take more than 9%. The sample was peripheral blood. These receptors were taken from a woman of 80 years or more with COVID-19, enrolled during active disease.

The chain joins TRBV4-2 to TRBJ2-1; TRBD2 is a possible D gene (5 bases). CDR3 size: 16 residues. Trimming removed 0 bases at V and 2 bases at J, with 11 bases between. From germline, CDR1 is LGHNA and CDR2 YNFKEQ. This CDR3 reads CASSQDVAGAYNEQFF. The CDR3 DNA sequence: TGTGCCAGCAGCCAAGATGTGGCGGGCGCCTACAATGAGCAGTTCTTC.

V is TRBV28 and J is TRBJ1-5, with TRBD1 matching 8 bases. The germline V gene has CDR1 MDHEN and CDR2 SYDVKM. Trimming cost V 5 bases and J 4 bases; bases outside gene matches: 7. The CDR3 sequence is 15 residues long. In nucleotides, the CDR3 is TGTGCCAGCAGTAATCCGGGACAGGCTAATCAGCCCCAGCATTTT. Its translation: CASSNPGQANQPQHF.

The CDR3 loop reads CASRETGVGEQYF. The CDR3, as DNA: TGTGCCAGCAGGGAGACAGGGGTTGGCGAGCAGTACTTC. The chain recombines TRBV7-2 with TRBJ2-7; TRBD1 matches at 8 bases. V was pared by 6 bases and J by 6 bases, with 7 bases of the junction left unmatched. CDR3 length: 13 residues. Germline assignment: CDR1 SGHTA and CDR2 FQGNSA.

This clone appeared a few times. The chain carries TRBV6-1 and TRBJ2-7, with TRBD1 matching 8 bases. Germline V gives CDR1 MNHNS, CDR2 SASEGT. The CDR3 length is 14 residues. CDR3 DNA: TGTGCCAGCAGTGAGGGGCAGGGGGCGAAGAAGTGGAACGTC. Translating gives CASSEGQGAKKWNV.

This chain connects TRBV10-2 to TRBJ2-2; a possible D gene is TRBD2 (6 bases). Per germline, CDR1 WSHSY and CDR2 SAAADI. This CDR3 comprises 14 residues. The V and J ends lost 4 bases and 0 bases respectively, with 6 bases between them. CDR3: CASSGTTNTGELFF. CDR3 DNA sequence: TGCGCCAGCAGTGGGACTACGAACACCGGGGAGCTGTTTTTT.

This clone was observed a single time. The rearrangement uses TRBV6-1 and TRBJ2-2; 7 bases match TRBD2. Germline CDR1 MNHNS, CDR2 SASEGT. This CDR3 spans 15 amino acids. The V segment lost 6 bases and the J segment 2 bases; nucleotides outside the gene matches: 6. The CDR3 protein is CASRHGTTNTGELFF. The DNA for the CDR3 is TGTGCCAGCAGGCACGGGACTACAAACACCGGGGAGCTGTTTTTT.

CDR3 coding DNA: TGCGCCAGCAGCCAAGATTGGAGGGGGGGCCGCGATGAGCAGTTCTTC. This codes for CASSQDWRGGRDEQFF. J is TRBJ2-1 and V is TRBV4-3; TRBD2 is a possible D gene (7 bases). V was pared by 0 bases and J by 8 bases, with 17 bases between. CDR1 LGHNA and CDR2 YSLEER come from the germline V gene. CDR3 length equals 16 residues.

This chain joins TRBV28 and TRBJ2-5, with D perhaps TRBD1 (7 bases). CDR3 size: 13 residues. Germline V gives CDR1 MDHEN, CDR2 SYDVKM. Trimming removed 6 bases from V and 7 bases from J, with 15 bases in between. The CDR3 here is CASRVGTAGTQYF. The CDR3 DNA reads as TGTGCCAGCAGGGTGGGGACAGCGGGGACCCAGTACTTC.

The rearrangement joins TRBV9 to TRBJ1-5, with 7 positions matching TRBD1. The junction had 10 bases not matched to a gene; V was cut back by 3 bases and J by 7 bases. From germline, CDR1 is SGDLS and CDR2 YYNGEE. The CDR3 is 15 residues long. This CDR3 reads CASSGGTDASQPQHF. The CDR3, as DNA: TGTGCCAGCAGCGGGGGGACAGACGCAAGCCAGCCCCAGCATTTT.

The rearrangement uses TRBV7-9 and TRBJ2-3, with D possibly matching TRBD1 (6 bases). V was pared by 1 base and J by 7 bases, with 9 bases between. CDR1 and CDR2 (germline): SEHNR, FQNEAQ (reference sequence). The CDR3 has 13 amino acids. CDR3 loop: CASSLEQGNTQYF. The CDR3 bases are TGTGCCAGCAGCTTAGAACAGGGCAATACGCAGTATTTT. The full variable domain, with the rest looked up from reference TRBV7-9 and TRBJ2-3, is DTGVSQNPRHKITKRGQNVTFRCDPISEHNRLYWYRQTLGQGPEFLTYFQNEAQLEKSRLLSDRFSAERPKGSFSTLEIQRTEQGDSAMYLCASSLEQGNTQYFGPGTRLTVL.

The CDR3 loop reads CASSSARGLGGYTF. The DNA for the CDR3 is TGTGCCAGCAGCTCGGCCAGGGGGCTGGGTGGCTACACCTTC. This chain uses TRBV11-1 with TRBJ1-2; 8 bases agree with TRBD1. Per the germline V gene, CDR1 is SGHAT and CDR2 is FQDESV (reference sequence). The junction had 8 bases not matched to a gene; V was cut back by 4 bases and J by 7 bases. The CDR3 loop spans 14 amino acids. Supplemented by reference TRBV11-1 and TRBJ1-2, the full variable domain reads EAEVAQSPRYKITEKSQAVAFWCDPISGHATLYWYRQILGQGPELLVQFQDESVVDDSQLPKDRFSAERLKGVDSTLKIQPAELGDSAMYLCASSSARGLGGYTFGSGTRLTVV.

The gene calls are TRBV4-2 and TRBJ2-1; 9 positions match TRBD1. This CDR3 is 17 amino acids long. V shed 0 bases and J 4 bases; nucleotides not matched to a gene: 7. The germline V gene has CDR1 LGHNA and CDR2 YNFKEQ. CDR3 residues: CASSQEGTGGMYNEQFF. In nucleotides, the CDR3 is TGTGCCAGCAGCCAAGAGGGAACAGGGGGCATGTACAATGAGCAGTTCTTC.

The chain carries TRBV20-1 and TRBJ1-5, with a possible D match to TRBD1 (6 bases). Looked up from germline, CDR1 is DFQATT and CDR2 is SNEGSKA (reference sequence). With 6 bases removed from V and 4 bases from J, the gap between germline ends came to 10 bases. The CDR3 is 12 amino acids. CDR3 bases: TGCAGTGCGAGTAGGGGGAATCAGCCCCAGCATTTT. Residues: CSASRGNQPQHF.

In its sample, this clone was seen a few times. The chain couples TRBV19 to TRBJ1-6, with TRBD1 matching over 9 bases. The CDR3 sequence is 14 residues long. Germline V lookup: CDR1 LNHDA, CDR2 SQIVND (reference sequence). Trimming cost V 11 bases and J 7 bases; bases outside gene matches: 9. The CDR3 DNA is TGTGCCGCGGGAGACAGGGGGGTAAATTCACCCCTCCACTTT. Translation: CAAGDRGVNSPLHF.

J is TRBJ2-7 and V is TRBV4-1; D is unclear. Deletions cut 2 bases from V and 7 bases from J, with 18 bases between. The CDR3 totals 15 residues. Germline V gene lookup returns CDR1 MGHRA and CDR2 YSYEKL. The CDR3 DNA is TGCGCCAGCAGCCAATACGTATCAGCGCCCGGGGAGCAGTACGTC. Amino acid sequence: CASSQYVSAPGEQYV.

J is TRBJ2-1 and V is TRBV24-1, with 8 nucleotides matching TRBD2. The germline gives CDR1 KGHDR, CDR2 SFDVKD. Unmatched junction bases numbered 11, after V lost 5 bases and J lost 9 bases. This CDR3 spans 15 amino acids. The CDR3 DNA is TGTGCCACCAGTGTGCCCAGCGGGGGTTTCAGTGAGCAGTTCTTC. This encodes CATSVPSGGFSEQFF.

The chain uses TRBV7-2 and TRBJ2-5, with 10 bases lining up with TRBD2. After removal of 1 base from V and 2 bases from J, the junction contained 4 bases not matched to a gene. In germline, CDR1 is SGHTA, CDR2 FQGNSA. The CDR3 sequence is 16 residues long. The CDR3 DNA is TGTGCCAGCAGCTTAGGGCCTAGCGGGGGACAAGAGACCCAGTACTTC. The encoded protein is CASSLGPSGGQETQYF.

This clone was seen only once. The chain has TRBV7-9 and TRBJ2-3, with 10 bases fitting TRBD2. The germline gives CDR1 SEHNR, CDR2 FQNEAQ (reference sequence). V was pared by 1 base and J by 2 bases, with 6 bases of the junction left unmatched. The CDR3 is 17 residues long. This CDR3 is CASSLVRLAGVTDTQYF. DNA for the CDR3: TGTGCCAGCAGCTTAGTCCGTCTAGCGGGGGTCACAGATACGCAGTATTTT.

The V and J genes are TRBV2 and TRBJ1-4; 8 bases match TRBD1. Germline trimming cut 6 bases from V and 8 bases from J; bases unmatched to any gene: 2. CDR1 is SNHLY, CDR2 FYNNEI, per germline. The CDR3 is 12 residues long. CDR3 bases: TGTGCCAGCAGGGACAGGGAGGAAAAACTGTTTTTT. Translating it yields CASRDREEKLFF.

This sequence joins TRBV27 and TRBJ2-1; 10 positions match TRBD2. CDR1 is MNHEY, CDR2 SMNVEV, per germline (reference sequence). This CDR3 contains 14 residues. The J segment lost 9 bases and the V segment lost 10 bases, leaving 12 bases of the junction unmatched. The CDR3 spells CATEKAGGPVEQFF. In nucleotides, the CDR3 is TGTGCCACAGAAAAAGCGGGGGGGCCGGTTGAGCAGTTCTTC.

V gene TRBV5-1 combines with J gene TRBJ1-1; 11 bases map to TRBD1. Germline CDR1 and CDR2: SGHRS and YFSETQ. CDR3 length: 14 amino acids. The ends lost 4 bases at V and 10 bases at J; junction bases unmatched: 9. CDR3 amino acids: CASSVGQGVQAAFF. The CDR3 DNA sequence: TGCGCCAGCAGCGTGGGACAGGGGGTCCAGGCAGCTTTCTTT.

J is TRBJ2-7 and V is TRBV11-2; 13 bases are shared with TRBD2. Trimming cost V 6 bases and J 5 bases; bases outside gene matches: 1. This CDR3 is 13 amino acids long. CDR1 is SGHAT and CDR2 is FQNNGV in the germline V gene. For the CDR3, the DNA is TGTGCCAGCAGACTAGCGGGGGGGAACGAGCAGTACTTC. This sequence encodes CASRLAGGNEQYF.

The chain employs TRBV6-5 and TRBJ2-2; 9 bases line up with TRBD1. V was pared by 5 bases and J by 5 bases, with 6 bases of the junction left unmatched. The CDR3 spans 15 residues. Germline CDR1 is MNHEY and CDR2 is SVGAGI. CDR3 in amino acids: CASSRTGTGTGELFF. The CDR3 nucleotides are TGTGCCAGCAGTAGAACCGGGACAGGGACCGGGGAGCTGTTTTTT.

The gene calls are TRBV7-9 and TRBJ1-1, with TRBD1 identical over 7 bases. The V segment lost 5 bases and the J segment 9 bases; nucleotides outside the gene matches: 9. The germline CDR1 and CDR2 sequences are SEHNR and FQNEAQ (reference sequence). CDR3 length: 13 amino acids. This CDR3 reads CASSTPGQSKAFF. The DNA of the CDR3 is TGTGCCAGCAGCACACCGGGACAGTCGAAAGCTTTCTTT.

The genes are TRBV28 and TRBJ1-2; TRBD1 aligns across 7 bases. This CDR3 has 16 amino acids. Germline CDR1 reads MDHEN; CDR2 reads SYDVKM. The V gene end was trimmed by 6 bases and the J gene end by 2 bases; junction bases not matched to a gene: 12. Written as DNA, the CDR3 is TGTGCCAGCAGACGAACAGGGGCGTCCCGAAACTATGGCTACACCTTC. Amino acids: CASRRTGASRNYGYTF.

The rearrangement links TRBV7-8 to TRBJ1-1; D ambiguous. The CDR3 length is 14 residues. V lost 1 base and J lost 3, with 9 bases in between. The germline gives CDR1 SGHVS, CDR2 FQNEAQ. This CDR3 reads CASSLGRVYTEAFF. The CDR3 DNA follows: TGTGCCAGCAGCTTAGGCCGGGTGTACACTGAAGCTTTCTTT.

The CDR3 DNA reads TGTGCCTGGAGTGTACGGAAGTCGGGAGGGTTGAACACTGAAGCTTTCTTT. This sequence encodes CAWSVRKSGGLNTEAFF. J is TRBJ1-1 and V is TRBV30; D unresolved. The CDR3 spans 17 residues. The ends were cut back, 0 bases at V and 0 bases at J, with 17 bases in the middle. The V gene's germline CDR1 is GTSNPN and CDR2 SVGIG (reference sequence).

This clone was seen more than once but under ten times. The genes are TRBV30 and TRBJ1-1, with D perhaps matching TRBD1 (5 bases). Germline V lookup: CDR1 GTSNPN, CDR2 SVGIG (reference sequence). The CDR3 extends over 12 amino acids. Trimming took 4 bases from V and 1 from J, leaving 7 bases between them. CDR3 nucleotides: TGTGCCTGGACCCAGGGGAACACTGAAGCTTTCTTT. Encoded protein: CAWTQGNTEAFF.

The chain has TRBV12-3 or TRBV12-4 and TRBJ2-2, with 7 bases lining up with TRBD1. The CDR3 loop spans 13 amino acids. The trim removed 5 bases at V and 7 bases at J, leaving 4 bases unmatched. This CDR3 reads CASSIRTGGELFF. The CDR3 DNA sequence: TGTGCCAGCAGTATCCGGACAGGCGGGGAGCTGTTTTTT.